Listed below are T cell receptor beta chains from one sample, sequenced in a study of T cell repertoires in cytomegalovirus infection. Their antigens remain unidentified. TCRdb processed the reads anew with MiXCR; each CDR3 protein has one entry. In the table there are approximately 590,000 distinct CDR3 sequences, 40% of which are singletons. Here the sequenced sample was cultured PBMCs, taken from culture after CMV antigen stimulation. The receptor set was obtained from a human donor in good health (CMV status not recorded). Some clones in this sample may be carry-over from other donors' samples. The CDR3 runs from the conserved cysteine through the conserved F or W. Each record gives: CDR3 DNA, CDR3 protein, J gene, clone size, D gene, V gene. A D gene is named only where the DNA matches it firmly. The listing skips clone size in some rows; elsewhere it reads once, few, many or a size class.

DNA: TGTGCCAGCAGTTCCCCGGGACTAGCTGTCTATGAGCAGTTCTTC
CDR3: CASSSPGLAVYEQFF
J: TRBJ2-1
size: NA
D: TRBD2
V: TRBV7-8

DNA: TGCGCCAGCAGCCAAGATATGGGGGTCGCGCAGTATTTT
CDR3: CASSQDMGVAQYF
J: TRBJ2-3
size: few
D: NA
V: TRBV4-3

DNA: TGTGCCAGTAGTATACCTAGCAGGTCTGATGAGCAGTACTTC
CDR3: CASSIPSRSDEQYF
J: TRBJ2-7
size: NA
D: NA
V: TRBV19

DNA: TGTGCCTGGAGTGCGACCGGGGGTGATGGCTACACCTTC
CDR3: CAWSATGGDGYTF
J: TRBJ1-2
size: few
D: NA
V: TRBV30

DNA: TGTGCCAGCTCACCACCTAGAAACTCCTACGAGCAGTACTTC
CDR3: CASSPPRNSYEQYF
J: TRBJ2-7
size: NA
D: NA
V: TRBV18

DNA: TGCGCCAGCAGCACGGTGGGACAGGGGGCGTCTCGGACTGAAGCTTTCTTT
CDR3: CASSTVGQGASRTEAFF
J: TRBJ1-1
size: NA
D: TRBD1
V: TRBV5-1

DNA: TGTGCCAGCAGCCTCCGGGAGGGCAATGAGCAGTTCTTC
CDR3: CASSLREGNEQFF
J: TRBJ2-1
size: few
D: TRBD2
V: TRBV7-6

DNA: TGCCCCGGGGGGGGCGGTAAGATGGACTCTGGGGCCAACGTCCTGACTTTC
CDR3: CPGGGGKMDSGANVLTF
J: TRBJ2-6
size: NA
D: TRBD2
V: TRBV4-3

DNA: TGTGCCAGCAGCCTAAACAACAGGGCCGCGAACTATGGCTACACCTTC
CDR3: CASSLNNRAANYGYTF
J: TRBJ1-2
size: NA
D: NA
V: TRBV7-2

DNA: TGTGCCAGCACGATGGAGGGGAAACAAGAGACCCAGTACTTC
CDR3: CASTMEGKQETQYF
J: TRBJ2-5
size: few
D: NA
V: TRBV5-5

DNA: TGCGCCAGCAGCCAAATCCCCCCAGGGACTAGCGGGAGTAATGAGCAGTTCTTC
CDR3: CASSQIPPGTSGSNEQFF
J: TRBJ2-1
size: NA
D: TRBD2
V: TRBV4-1

DNA: TGTGCCAGCAGCCTAGCCGCGGTGAACACTGAAGCTTTCTTT
CDR3: CASSLAAVNTEAFF
J: TRBJ1-1
size: many
D: NA
V: TRBV7-2

DNA: TGTGCCAGCAGCTCGGGACTAGCGAAGACCCAGTACTTC
CDR3: CASSSGLAKTQYF
J: TRBJ2-5
size: many
D: TRBD2
V: TRBV7-6

DNA: TGTGCCAGCAGCGGGCAGGGTAGGACCTACAATGAGCAGTTCTTC
CDR3: CASSGQGRTYNEQFF
J: TRBJ2-1
size: few
D: NA
V: TRBV5-4

DNA: TGTGCCAGCAGCCTGCGTTTAGCGGGAGTCGCAGATACGCAGTATTTT
CDR3: CASSLRLAGVADTQYF
J: TRBJ2-3
size: NA
D: TRBD2
V: TRBV7-8

DNA: TGTGCCAGCAGCTTAGGGGACCGAAATGAGCAGTTCTTC
CDR3: CASSLGDRNEQFF
J: TRBJ2-1
size: NA
D: NA
V: TRBV7-7

DNA: TGCGCCAGCAGCCGATCTGGACTAGCGGGAGGTTACACCGGGGAGCTGTTTTTT
CDR3: CASSRSGLAGGYTGELFF
J: TRBJ2-2
size: NA
D: TRBD2
V: TRBV4-1

DNA: TGTGCCAGCAGCTCCGGGACTAGCGGGGCCGGAGAGACCCAGTACTTC
CDR3: CASSSGTSGAGETQYF
J: TRBJ2-5
size: few
D: TRBD2
V: TRBV7-2

DNA: TGTGCCAGCAGTACCGGGGGACTAGCGTCCTACGAGCAGTACTTC
CDR3: CASSTGGLASYEQYF
J: TRBJ2-7
size: NA
D: TRBD2
V: TRBV28

DNA: TGTGCCAGCAGTAGGGATGCCCGCGGTGGGTATTCACCCCTCCACTTT
CDR3: CASSRDARGGYSPLHF
J: TRBJ1-6
size: NA
D: NA
V: TRBV27

DNA: TGTGCCAGCAGTGACCTAGCGGGGGGGCGTTCCTACAATGAGCAGTTCTTC
CDR3: CASSDLAGGRSYNEQFF
J: TRBJ2-1
size: NA
D: TRBD2
V: TRBV2

DNA: NA
CDR3: CAISTSGGYGYTF
J: TRBJ1-2
size: NA
D: NA
V: TRBV10-3

DNA: TGCAGTGCTAGTAGCGGGAGTGACGGTGAGCAGTTCTTC
CDR3: CSASSGSDGEQFF
J: TRBJ2-1
size: NA
D: TRBD2
V: TRBV20-1

DNA: TGTGCCAGCAGCTTAGCGGGACTAGATTCCCAGTACTTC
CDR3: CASSLAGLDSQYF
J: TRBJ2-5
size: NA
D: TRBD2
V: TRBV7-2

DNA: TGTGCCAGCAGCATCCCTAGCGGGGGGATTTACAATGAGCAGTTCTTC
CDR3: CASSIPSGGIYNEQFF
J: TRBJ2-1
size: NA
D: TRBD2
V: TRBV7-9

DNA: TGTGCCAGCAGTTTAGGCGGCGTTTCGGGAAACACCATATATTTT
CDR3: CASSLGGVSGNTIYF
J: TRBJ1-3
size: NA
D: NA
V: TRBV7-6

DNA: TGTGCCATCAGGGGCTCGGCGGGGTTGAGCTCCTACAATGAGCAGTTCTTC
CDR3: CAIRGSAGLSSYNEQFF
J: TRBJ2-1
size: NA
D: NA
V: TRBV10-3

DNA: TGTGCCGCAGCCCGAAGGACCGGGGAGCTGTTTTTT
CDR3: CAAARRTGELFF
J: TRBJ2-2
size: NA
D: NA
V: TRBV6-2/TRBV6-3

DNA: TGTGCCAGCAGTGAAGCCTCCGGGACAGGGTGGATCAATGAGCAGTTCTTC
CDR3: CASSEASGTGWINEQFF
J: TRBJ2-1
size: NA
D: TRBD1
V: TRBV6-1

DNA: TGTGCCAGCAGGGGTCCCAGCAATCAGCCCCAGCATTTT
CDR3: CASRGPSNQPQHF
J: TRBJ1-5
size: few
D: NA
V: TRBV28

DNA: TGTGCCAGTAGCAGGGACGGACTTAATTCACCCCTCCACTTT
CDR3: CASSRDGLNSPLHF
J: TRBJ1-6
size: NA
D: NA
V: TRBV19

DNA: TGTGCCAGCAGGACGGGACCTAACACCGGGGAGCTGTTTTTT
CDR3: CASRTGPNTGELFF
J: TRBJ2-2
size: few
D: NA
V: TRBV7-2

DNA: TGTGCCAGCAGCCCCGGTGGGGCTAACGCACAAGAGACCCAGTACTTC
CDR3: CASSPGGANAQETQYF
J: TRBJ2-5
size: NA
D: NA
V: TRBV7-9

DNA: TGTGCCAGCAACCCACAGGGCTTACAAGAGACCCAGTACTTC
CDR3: CASNPQGLQETQYF
J: TRBJ2-5
size: NA
D: NA
V: TRBV3-1

DNA: TGTGCCAGCAGCTTAACCTCGGGATCCCGGGGAGAGACCCAGTACTTC
CDR3: CASSLTSGSRGETQYF
J: TRBJ2-5
size: few
D: NA
V: TRBV7-8

DNA: TGTGCCAGCACTGTTCAACGGGAGCAGTACTTC
CDR3: CASTVQREQYF
J: TRBJ2-7
size: NA
D: NA
V: TRBV2

DNA: TGCGCCAGCAGCTTGACAGGGATGGACACTGAAGCTTTCTTT
CDR3: CASSLTGMDTEAFF
J: TRBJ1-1
size: NA
D: NA
V: TRBV5-1

DNA: TGTGCCAGCAGGACAGCGGGGGATACGCAGTATTTT
CDR3: CASRTAGDTQYF
J: TRBJ2-3
size: NA
D: TRBD2
V: TRBV12-3/TRBV12-4

DNA: TGTGCCAGCAGTCACAGGGGGCCAACTACTGAAGCTTTCTTT
CDR3: CASSHRGPTTEAFF
J: TRBJ1-1
size: few
D: TRBD1
V: TRBV6-2/TRBV6-3

DNA: TGTGCCAGCAGTTTTCCAGGGGTTGCCCAGTACTTC
CDR3: CASSFPGVAQYF
J: TRBJ2-5
size: few
D: NA
V: TRBV12-3/TRBV12-4

DNA: TGCGCCAGCAGCCAAGTTGTAACTACGGGGGGACAAGAGACCCAGTACTTC
CDR3: CASSQVVTTGGQETQYF
J: TRBJ2-5
size: few
D: TRBD2
V: TRBV4-1

DNA: TGTGCCAGCTCACCACCGGGACGTCTCGGTGAGCAGTTCTTC
CDR3: CASSPPGRLGEQFF
J: TRBJ2-1
size: NA
D: NA
V: TRBV18